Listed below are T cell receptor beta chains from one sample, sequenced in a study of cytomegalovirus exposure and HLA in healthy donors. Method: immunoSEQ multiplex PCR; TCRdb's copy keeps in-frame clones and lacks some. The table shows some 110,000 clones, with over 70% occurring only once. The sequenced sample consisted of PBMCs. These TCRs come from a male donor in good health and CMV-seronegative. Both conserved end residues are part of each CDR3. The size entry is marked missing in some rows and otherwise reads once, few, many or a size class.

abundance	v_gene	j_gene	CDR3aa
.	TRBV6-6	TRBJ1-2	CASSYSYTYTF
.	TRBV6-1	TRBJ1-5	CASSTTGDQPQHF
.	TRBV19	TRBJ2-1	CASRPKAGEQFF
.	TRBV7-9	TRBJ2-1	CASSLTRGPYNEQFF
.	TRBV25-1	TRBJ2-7	CASTPLGGYEQYF
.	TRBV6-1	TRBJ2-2	CASGRGNNGELFF
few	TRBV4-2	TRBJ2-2	CASSHYGSAGGNTGELFF
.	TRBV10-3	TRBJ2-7	CAISEVTSGGYEQYF
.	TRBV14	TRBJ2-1	CASSRLAGGYNEQFF
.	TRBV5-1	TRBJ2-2	CASSFLLAATGELFF